A selection of T cell receptor beta chains follows, all from one sample in a study of chemoradiotherapy in HPV16-positive cancers. Repertoires were generated with immunoSEQ multiplex PCR, while TCRdb's copy carries only in-frame clones and drops some. This table has 25,000 to 30,000 clones, approximately 90% appearing once. The sequencing here drew on blood, taken from a patient who underwent chemoradiotherapy. The receptors here all came from a human donor with HPV-associated anogenital cancer. Each CDR3 is given with its conserved first and last residue. D genes are given only for firm matches. Clone sizes are given selectively: once, few, many, or a class where the clone is expanded.

J gene,D gene,V gene,clone size,CDR3 protein,CDR3 DNA
TRBJ2-7,TRBD2,TRBV4-1,NA,CASSLREALAGGSYEQYF,TGCGCCAGCAGCCTAAGAGAGGCACTAGCGGGCGGATCCTACGAGCAGTACTTC
TRBJ2-5,NA,TRBV19,NA,CASSTPQGTGETQYF,TGTGCCAGTAGTACACCTCAGGGGACTGGAGAGACCCAGTACTTC
TRBJ2-2,NA,TRBV9,NA,CASSVVGDTGELFF,TGTGCCAGCAGCGTAGTCGGGGACACCGGGGAGCTGTTTTTT
TRBJ1-1,NA,TRBV5-5,NA,CASSSGQNTEAFF,TGTGCCAGCAGCTCGGGACAGAACACTGAAGCTTTCTTT
TRBJ1-1,NA,TRBV2,NA,CASSDSGGMNTEAFF,TGTGCCAGCAGTGATTCGGGGGGAATGAACACTGAAGCTTTCTTT
TRBJ2-3,TRBD1,TRBV25-1,NA,CASSVPGQGGDTQYF,TGTGCCAGCAGTGTCCCGGGACAGGGGGGAGATACGCAGTATTTT
TRBJ2-7,NA,TRBV28,NA,CASSQPDFPYEQYF,TGTGCCAGCAGTCAACCGGACTTTCCCTACGAGCAGTACTTC
TRBJ2-1,NA,TRBV12-5,NA,CASGLATENEQFF,TGTGCTAGTGGTTTGGCAACTGAAAATGAGCAGTTCTTC
TRBJ2-1,NA,TRBV7-9,NA,CASSPFGGSSYNEQFF,TGTGCCAGCAGCCCCTTCGGCGGTAGCTCCTACAATGAGCAGTTCTTC
TRBJ2-3,TRBD1,TRBV6-1,NA,CASELGQGTDTQYF,TGTGCCAGCGAGCTTGGACAGGGTACAGATACGCAGTATTTT
TRBJ2-7,NA,TRBV13,NA,CASSWSGLPYEQYF,TGTGCCAGCAGCTGGAGCGGGCTTCCCTACGAGCAGTACTTC
TRBJ2-7,NA,TRBV10-3,NA,CATGTPPGPTYEQYF,TGTGCCACCGGGACACCCCCTGGACCCACCTACGAGCAGTACTTC
TRBJ2-7,NA,TRBV7-6,NA,CASSKGSTYEQYF,TGTGCCAGCAGCAAGGGGTCGACGTACGAGCAGTACTTC
TRBJ2-5,NA,TRBV28,NA,CASTPLTAGTQYF,TGTGCCAGCACCCCCCTGACCGCGGGGACCCAGTACTTC
TRBJ2-5,TRBD2,TRBV29-1,NA,CSVAGGLEAQYF,TGCAGCGTTGCGGGGGGGCTAGAGGCCCAGTACTTC
TRBJ1-1,TRBD1,TRBV2,NA,CASSETGGVTEAFF,TGTGCCAGCAGTGAGACAGGGGGGGTTACTGAAGCTTTCTTT
TRBJ2-1,NA,TRBV9,NA,CASSTHLLGEEQFF,TGTGCCAGCAGCACTCACCTGTTGGGTGAGGAGCAGTTCTTC
TRBJ1-1,TRBD1,TRBV5-6,NA,CASSRHRGSFEAFF,TGTGCCAGCAGTCGTCACAGGGGGAGTTTTGAAGCTTTCTTT
TRBJ1-1,NA,TRBV7-9,NA,CASSPLDRSNTEAFF,TGTGCCAGCAGCCCTCTGGACAGATCGAACACTGAAGCTTTCTTT
TRBJ1-4,TRBD1,TRBV2,NA,CASSGQGALNEKLFF,TGTGCCAGCAGTGGACAGGGGGCTTTGAATGAAAAACTGTTTTTT
TRBJ2-6,NA,TRBV5-5,NA,CASSLHSQGSGANVLTF,TGTGCCAGCAGCTTACACTCCCAGGGGTCTGGGGCCAACGTCCTGACTTTC
TRBJ2-5,NA,TRBV29-1,NA,CSVARRSPQETQYF,TGCAGCGTTGCCCGCAGGAGCCCTCAAGAGACCCAGTACTTC
TRBJ2-7,NA,TRBV4-2,NA,CASSQEASGPNTYEQYF,TGTGCCAGCAGCCAAGAGGCCAGCGGGCCGAACACCTACGAGCAGTACTTC
TRBJ2-1,NA,TRBV6-5,once,CASGLQGQSYNEQFF,TGTGCCAGCGGCCTACAGGGTCAATCCTACAATGAGCAGTTCTTC
TRBJ2-7,NA,TRBV19,NA,CASSITRTGEQYF,TGTGCCAGTAGTATCACTCGGACTGGCGAGCAGTACTTC